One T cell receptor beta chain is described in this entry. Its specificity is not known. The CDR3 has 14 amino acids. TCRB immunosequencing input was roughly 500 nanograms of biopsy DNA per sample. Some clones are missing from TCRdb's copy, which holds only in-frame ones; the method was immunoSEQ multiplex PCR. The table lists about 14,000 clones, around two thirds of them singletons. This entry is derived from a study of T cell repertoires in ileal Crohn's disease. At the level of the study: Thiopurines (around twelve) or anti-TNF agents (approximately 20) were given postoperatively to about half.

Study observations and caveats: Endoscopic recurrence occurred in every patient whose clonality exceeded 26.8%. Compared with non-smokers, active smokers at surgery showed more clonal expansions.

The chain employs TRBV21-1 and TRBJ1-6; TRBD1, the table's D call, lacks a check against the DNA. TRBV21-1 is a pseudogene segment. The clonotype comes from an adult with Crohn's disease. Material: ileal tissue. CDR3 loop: CASSTDQGDSPLHF. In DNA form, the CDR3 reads TGTGCCAGCAGCACAGATCAAGGGGATTCACCCCTCCACTTT.